The clone carrying this TCR beta chain was seen only a few times. This record belongs to a study of response to subunit inactivated influenza vaccine. TCRdb re-called the RT-PCR reads with MiXCR, one entry per CDR3 protein. There are around 570,000 distinct CDR3 sequences in the sample; about 8% occur only once, and approximately 12% lies in the top ten. The CDR3 runs to 15 residues. CDR1 is MDHEN, CDR2 SYDVKM, per germline. The V end was cut by 6 bases, the J end by 2 bases, with 16 bases between. This chain links TRBV28 with TRBJ2-5; D perhaps matches TRBD1 (6 bases). The TCR originated in a man in his fifties or sixties who received an inactivated influenza vaccine. The sequencing used PBMCs from blood, collected less than 25 months after vaccination. As DNA, the CDR3 is TGTGCCAGCAGCCTACCTCAGGGGCATCAAGAGACCCAGTACTTC. It translates to CASSLPQGHQETQYF.